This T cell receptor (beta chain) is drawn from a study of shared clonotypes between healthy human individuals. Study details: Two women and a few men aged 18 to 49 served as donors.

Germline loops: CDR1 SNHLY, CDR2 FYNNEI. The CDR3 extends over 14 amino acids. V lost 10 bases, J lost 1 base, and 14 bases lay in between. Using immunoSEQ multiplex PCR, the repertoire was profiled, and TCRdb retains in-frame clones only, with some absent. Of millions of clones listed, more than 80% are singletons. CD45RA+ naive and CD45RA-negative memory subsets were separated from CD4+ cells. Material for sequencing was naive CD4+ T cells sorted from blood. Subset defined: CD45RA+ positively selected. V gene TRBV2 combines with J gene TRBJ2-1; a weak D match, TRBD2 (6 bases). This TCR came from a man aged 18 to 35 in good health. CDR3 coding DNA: TGTGCCATAACCTCACTAGCTTCCTACAATGAGCAGTTCTTC. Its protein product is CAITSLASYNEQFF.